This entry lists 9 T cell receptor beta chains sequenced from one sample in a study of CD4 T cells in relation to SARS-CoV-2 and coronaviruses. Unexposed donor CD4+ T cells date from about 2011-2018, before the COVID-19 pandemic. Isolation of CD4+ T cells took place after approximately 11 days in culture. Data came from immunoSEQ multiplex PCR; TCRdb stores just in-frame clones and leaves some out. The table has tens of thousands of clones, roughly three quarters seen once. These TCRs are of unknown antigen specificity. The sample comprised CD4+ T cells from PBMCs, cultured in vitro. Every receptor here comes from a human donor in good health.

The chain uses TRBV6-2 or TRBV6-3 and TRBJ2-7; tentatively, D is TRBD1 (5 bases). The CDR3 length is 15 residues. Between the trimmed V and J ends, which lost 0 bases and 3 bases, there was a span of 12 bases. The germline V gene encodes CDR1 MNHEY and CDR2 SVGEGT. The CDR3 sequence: CASSYSSFGHYEQYF. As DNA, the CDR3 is TGTGCCAGCAGTTACTCTTCTTTCGGACACTACGAGCAGTACTTC.

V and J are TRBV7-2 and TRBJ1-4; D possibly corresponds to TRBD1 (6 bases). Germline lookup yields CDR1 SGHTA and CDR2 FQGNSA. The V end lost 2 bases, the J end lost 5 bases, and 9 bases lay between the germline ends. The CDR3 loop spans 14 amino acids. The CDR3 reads CASSLKGENEKLFF. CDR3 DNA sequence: TGTGCCAGCAGCTTAAAGGGGGAAAATGAAAAACTGTTTTTT.

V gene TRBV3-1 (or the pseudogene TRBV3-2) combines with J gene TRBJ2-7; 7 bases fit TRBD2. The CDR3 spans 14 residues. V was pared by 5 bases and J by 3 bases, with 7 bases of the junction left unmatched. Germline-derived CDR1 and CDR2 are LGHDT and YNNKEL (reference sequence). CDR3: CASSTGGRDYEQYF. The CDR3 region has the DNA TGTGCCAGCAGCACGGGGGGAAGAGACTACGAGCAGTACTTC.

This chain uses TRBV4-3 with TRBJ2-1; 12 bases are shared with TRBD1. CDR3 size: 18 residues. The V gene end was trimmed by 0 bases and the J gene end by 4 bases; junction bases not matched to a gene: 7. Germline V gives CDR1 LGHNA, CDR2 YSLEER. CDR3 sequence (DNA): TGCGCCAGCAGCCAAGATCCGGAGGGACAGGGGGCGTACAATGAGCAGTTCTTC. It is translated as CASSQDPEGQGAYNEQFF.

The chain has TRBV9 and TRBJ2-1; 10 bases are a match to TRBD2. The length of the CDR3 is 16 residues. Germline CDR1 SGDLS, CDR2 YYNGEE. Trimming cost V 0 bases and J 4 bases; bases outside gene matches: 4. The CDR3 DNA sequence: TGTGCCAGCAGCGTAGGACTAGCGGGTCGTTACAATGAGCAGTTCTTC. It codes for CASSVGLAGRYNEQFF.

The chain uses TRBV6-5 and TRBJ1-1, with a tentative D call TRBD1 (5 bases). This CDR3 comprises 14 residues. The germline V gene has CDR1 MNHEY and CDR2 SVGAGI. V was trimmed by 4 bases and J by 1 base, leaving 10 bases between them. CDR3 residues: CASSSTGGNTEAFF. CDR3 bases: TGTGCCAGCAGTTCTACGGGGGGGAACACTGAAGCTTTCTTT.

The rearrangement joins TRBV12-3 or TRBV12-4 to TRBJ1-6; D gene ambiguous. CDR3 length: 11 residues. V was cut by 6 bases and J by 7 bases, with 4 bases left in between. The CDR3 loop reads CASRLNSPLHF. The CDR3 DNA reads TGTGCCAGCAGACTAAATTCACCCCTCCACTTT.

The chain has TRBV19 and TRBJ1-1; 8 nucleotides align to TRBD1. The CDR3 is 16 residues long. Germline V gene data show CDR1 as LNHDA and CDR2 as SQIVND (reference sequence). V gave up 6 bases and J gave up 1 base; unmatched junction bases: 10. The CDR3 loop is CASSMDRVGGNTEAFF. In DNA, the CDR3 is TGTGCCAGTAGCATGGACAGGGTAGGTGGGAACACTGAAGCTTTCTTT. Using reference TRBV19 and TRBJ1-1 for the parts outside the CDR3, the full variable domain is DGGITQSPKYLFRKEGQNVTLSCEQNLNHDAMYWYRQDPGQGLRLIYYSQIVNDFQKGDIAEGYSVSREKKESFPLTVTSAQKNPTAFYLCASSMDRVGGNTEAFFGQGTRLTVV.

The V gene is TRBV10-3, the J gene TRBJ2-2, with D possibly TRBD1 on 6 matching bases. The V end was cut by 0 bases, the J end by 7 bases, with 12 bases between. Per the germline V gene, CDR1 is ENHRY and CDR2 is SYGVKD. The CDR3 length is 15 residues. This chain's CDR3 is CAISESVGAFGELFF. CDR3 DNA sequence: TGTGCCATCAGTGAGTCGGTGGGGGCATTCGGGGAGCTGTTTTTT.